Below are 32 T cell receptor beta chains sequenced from a single sample in a study of cytomegalovirus exposure and HLA in healthy donors. The PCR employed 60 Vbeta primers together with 13 Jbeta primers. The repertoire was sequenced with immunoSEQ multiplex PCR; TCRdb's copy has only in-frame clones and lacks some. The sample holds about 140,000 clones, 65% to 80% seen once. Sequencing used PBMCs. These receptors were collected from a woman under 40 in good health and CMV-seronegative.

Remarks on this clone: The junction does not match germline at one end; this may be a read error. V and J are TRBV7-9 and TRBJ1-2; D perhaps matches TRBD1 (5 bases). The CDR3 sequence is 12 residues long. Germline assignment: CDR1 SEHNR and CDR2 FQNEAQ (reference sequence). CDR3 amino acids: CASSFSNGHTIF. CDR3 bases: TGTGCCAGCAGCTTTTCCAACGGACACACTATCTTC.

The chain employs TRBV7-2 and TRBJ2-5; TRBD2 matches 7 bases. The CDR3 runs 15 residues. After removal of 6 bases from V and 2 bases from J, the junction contained 9 bases not matched to a gene. Germline CDR1 is SGHTA and CDR2 is FQGNSA. In DNA form, the CDR3 reads TGTGCCAGCAGTTGGGGGGGGACCTATCAAGAGACCCAGTACTTC. Its protein product is CASSWGGTYQETQYF.

The V gene is TRBV28, the J gene TRBJ2-2, with 7 bases matching TRBD1. CDR3 length: 16 residues. Germline loops: CDR1 MDHEN, CDR2 SYDVKM. Trimming cost V 1 base and J 0 bases; bases outside gene matches: 2. The CDR3 reads CASSLSGGANTGELFF. In nucleotides, the CDR3 is TGTGCCAGCAGTTTATCAGGGGGTGCGAACACCGGGGAGCTGTTTTTT.

J is TRBJ1-5 and V is TRBV27; TRBD1 is a possible D gene (5 bases). V lost 5 bases and J lost 0, with 17 bases in between. The CDR3 has 17 residues. Germline CDR1 MNHEY, CDR2 SMNVEV (reference sequence). Here the CDR3 reads CASSPLGTDYSNQPQHF. CDR3 DNA sequence: TGTGCCAGCAGTCCATTGGGGACGGACTATAGCAATCAGCCCCAGCATTTT.

This clone has a handful of counts. The chain uses TRBV9 and TRBJ2-1; maybe TRBD1 (6 bases). Per the germline V gene, CDR1 is SGDLS and CDR2 is YYNGEE. There are 15 residues in the CDR3. The V end was cut by 0 bases, the J end by 6 bases, with 13 bases between. CDR3 region: CASSVATGHRNEQFF. Here the CDR3 DNA reads TGTGCCAGCAGCGTAGCCACGGGACACCGCAATGAGCAGTTCTTC. Together with reference TRBV9 and TRBJ2-1, the CDR3 gives the full variable domain: DSGVTQTPKHLITATGQRVTLRCSPRSGDLSVYWYQQSLDQGLQFLIQYYNGEERAKGNILERFSAQQFPDLHSELNLSSLELGDSALYFCASSVATGHRNEQFFGPGTRLTVL.

About this clone: Additional DNA sequences in this sample encode the identical CDR3. The chain joins TRBV27 to TRBJ1-6; 8 bases match TRBD1. Germline CDR1 MNHEY, CDR2 SMNVEV (reference sequence). The trim removed 8 bases at V and 10 bases at J, leaving 19 bases unmatched. CDR3 length: 17 amino acids. CDR3 loop: CASQNYRITGGGSPLHF. In nucleotides, the CDR3 is TGTGCCAGCCAGAATTACCGTATTACAGGGGGTGGGTCACCCCTCCACTTT.

V gene TRBV7-9 combines with J gene TRBJ1-2, with D maybe TRBD1 (5 bases). This CDR3 region has 16 residues. Per germline, CDR1 SEHNR and CDR2 FQNEAQ (reference sequence). V lost 4 bases, J lost 4 bases, and 19 bases lay in between. The CDR3 is CASSSKYRDWGYGYTF. CDR3 coding DNA: TGTGCCAGCAGCTCAAAATACCGGGACTGGGGCTATGGCTACACCTTC.

The rearrangement uses TRBV19 and TRBJ2-4; 13 nucleotides line up with TRBD2. Germline CDR1 is LNHDA and CDR2 is SQIVND (reference sequence). This CDR3 contains 18 residues. V shed 3 bases, J shed 1 base, and the junction held 6 bases outside the gene matches. The CDR3 bases are TGTGCCAGTAGTATCGGACTAGCGGGAGTCGGGGCCAAAAACATTCAGTACTTC. Translating it yields CASSIGLAGVGAKNIQYF.

This sequence joins TRBV4-1 and TRBJ2-1; 13 nucleotides line up with TRBD2. J gave up 12 bases and V 0 bases, and 11 bases lay outside the gene matches. Germline V gives CDR1 MGHRA, CDR2 YSYEKL. This CDR3 contains 17 residues. The CDR3 bases are TGCGCCAGCAGCCAAGATATGGCACTAGCGGGAGGGAGCAGGCAGTTCTTC. Translating gives CASSQDMALAGGSRQFF.

In regard to this clone: This sample also contains other DNA sequences that code for the same CDR3. Here the CDR3 DNA reads TGCGCCAGCAGCTTGGACGGCGGTAATGAAAAACTGTTTTTT. It translates to CASSLDGGNEKLFF. The chain links TRBV5-1 to TRBJ1-4, with D hard to call. The V end was cut by 0 bases, the J end by 4 bases, with 7 bases between. Germline V gene lookup returns CDR1 SGHRS and CDR2 YFSETQ. CDR3 size: 14 residues.

The genes are TRBV28 and TRBJ2-7, with D possibly being TRBD1 (5 bases). V was pared by 3 bases and J by 1 base, with 13 bases between. CDR3 length: 15 amino acids. CDR1 is MDHEN, CDR2 SYDVKM, per germline. CDR3 loop: CASSLAGPQSYEQYV. Written as DNA, the CDR3 is TGTGCCAGCAGTTTGGCAGGGCCTCAATCCTACGAGCAGTACGTC.

This clone occurred a few times. V is TRBV4-2 and J is TRBJ2-5, with 8 bases identical to TRBD2. The CDR3 length is 14 residues. Losses at the gene ends were 5 bases for V and 3 bases for J; bases not matched to a gene: 5. Germline V gives CDR1 LGHNA, CDR2 YNFKEQ. DNA for the CDR3: TGTGCCAGCAGCGGATCGGGGGGGAAAGAGACCCAGTACTTC. It codes for CASSGSGGKETQYF.

The chain links TRBV19 to TRBJ1-1, with unresolved D. V was clipped by 3 bases and J by 0 bases, with 8 bases between them. The CDR3 totals 14 residues. The V gene's germline CDR1 is LNHDA and CDR2 SQIVND (reference sequence). The CDR3 coding sequence is TGTGCCAGTAGTATTTACAGTATGAACACTGAAGCTTTCTTT. Protein: CASSIYSMNTEAFF. Complete variable domain (other parts from reference TRBV19 and TRBJ1-1): DGGITQSPKYLFRKEGQNVTLSCEQNLNHDAMYWYRQDPGQGLRLIYYSQIVNDFQKGDIAEGYSVSREKKESFPLTVTSAQKNPTAFYLCASSIYSMNTEAFFGQGTRLTVV.

This clone appeared once. V is TRBV29-1 and J is TRBJ1-4; tentative D call: TRBD1 (6 bases). Germline V gene lookup returns CDR1 SQVTM and CDR2 ANQGSEA. This CDR3 has 13 residues. With 6 bases removed from V and 4 bases from J, the gap between germline ends came to 12 bases. The CDR3 DNA follows: TGCAGCGTCTGGACAGTCCTTAATGAAAAACTGTTTTTT. This codes for CSVWTVLNEKLFF.

This chain joins TRBV2 and TRBJ2-1; perhaps TRBD2 as D (5 bases). Germline V lookup: CDR1 SNHLY, CDR2 FYNNEI. The germline V and J ends were trimmed by 7 bases and 4 bases, with 8 bases remaining between them. The CDR3 is 12 amino acids. The CDR3 region has the DNA TGTGCCAGCACTCGGGATTACAATGAGCAGTTCTTC. This gives the protein CASTRDYNEQFF. The full variable domain, in which reference TRBV2 and TRBJ2-1 provide the parts outside the CDR3, is EPEVTQTPSHQVTQMGQEVILRCVPISNHLYFYWYRQILGQKVEFLVSFYNNEISEKSEIFDDQFSVERPDGSNFTLKIRSTKLEDSAMYFCASTRDYNEQFFGPGTRLTVL.

This clone occurred once. The chain employs TRBV10-3 and TRBJ2-5, with TRBD1 matching over 8 bases. The CDR3 has 13 residues. The germline V gene has CDR1 ENHRY and CDR2 SYGVKD. Unmatched junction bases numbered 4, after V lost 6 bases and J lost 4 bases. CDR3 loop: CAISDGQGETQYF. DNA of the CDR3: TGTGCCATCAGCGACGGACAGGGAGAGACCCAGTACTTC.

The chain uses TRBV2 and TRBJ2-3, with D maybe TRBD1 (5 bases). The ends were cut back, 6 bases at V and 7 bases at J, with 11 bases in the middle. This CDR3 comprises 12 residues. Germline V lookup: CDR1 SNHLY, CDR2 FYNNEI. CDR3 loop: CASRGAEYTQYF. The CDR3 DNA reads as TGTGCCAGCAGAGGGGCGGAATATACGCAGTATTTT.

This rearrangement joins TRBV20-1 to TRBJ2-1; D gene ambiguous. This CDR3 spans 10 amino acids. Trimming pared 4 bases from V and 11 bases from J, leaving 9 bases between. Per germline, CDR1 DFQATT and CDR2 SNEGSKA (reference sequence). The CDR3 region has the DNA TGCAGTGCTATGCGGTTTAAGCAGTTCTTC. Translation: CSAMRFKQFF.

This clone appeared once. This chain's CDR3 is CSARTYEQYV. CDR3 DNA: TGCAGTGCTAGGACATACGAGCAGTACGTC. This chain links TRBV20-1 with TRBJ2-7; no reliable D call. CDR1 is DFQATT and CDR2 is SNEGSKA in the germline V gene (reference sequence). V was cut by 3 bases and J by 4 bases, with 4 bases left in between. CDR3 size: 10 residues.

The V call is TRBV6-1, the J call TRBJ1-6, with D unresolved. The CDR3 extends over 13 amino acids. Germline V gives CDR1 MNHNS, CDR2 SASEGT. The ends were cut back, 9 bases at V and 2 bases at J, with 8 bases in the middle. CDR3 DNA sequence: TGTGCCAGTAGTATCGCCTATAATTCACCCCTCCACTTT. Its protein product is CASSIAYNSPLHF.

This clone was observed a handful of times. The chain employs TRBV10-3 and TRBJ2-5; D remains ambiguous. There are 13 residues in the CDR3. Germline CDR1 and CDR2: ENHRY and SYGVKD. The V gene lost 2 bases and the J gene lost 0 bases, with 4 bases spanning the gap. The DNA of the CDR3 is TGTGCCATCAGTGAGCTTTACCAAGAGACCCAGTACTTC. It translates to CAISELYQETQYF.

In its sample, this clone was seen once. The chain is built from TRBV28 and TRBJ2-7, with 12 bases identical to TRBD1. Per germline, CDR1 MDHEN and CDR2 SYDVKM. J lost 5 bases, V lost 4 bases, and 9 bases had no gene match. The CDR3 is made up of 16 amino acids. In nucleotides, the CDR3 is TGTGCCAGCAGTTCTCCGGGACAGGGGGCGGTGAACGAGCAGTACTTC. Translation: CASSSPGQGAVNEQYF.

This clone was seen more than once but under ten times. This chain connects TRBV7-3 to TRBJ2-6; TRBD1 agrees at 8 bases. J lost 3 bases, V lost 3 bases, and 13 bases had no gene match. Germline CDR1 reads SGHTA; CDR2 reads FQGTGA. The CDR3 loop spans 19 amino acids. In DNA form, the CDR3 reads TGTGCCAGCAGCTTCCTACCGGGACAGGCCTTCGGTGGGGCCAACGTCCTGACTTTC. It encodes CASSFLPGQAFGGANVLTF.

The gene calls are TRBV5-1 and TRBJ2-3; 9 nucleotides match TRBD2. J gave up 2 bases and V 4 bases, and 8 bases lay outside the gene matches. Germline V gene data show CDR1 as SGHRS and CDR2 as YFSETQ. The CDR3 covers 16 residues. CDR3 coding DNA: TGCGCCAGCAGCACAACCCTAGCGGGGACCACAGATACGCAGTATTTT. Its protein product is CASSTTLAGTTDTQYF.

Comment on this clone: Its ends do not fully match the called genes, so a read error is possible. The rearrangement uses TRBV2 and TRBJ2-2; the match to TRBD2 covers 12 bases. The CDR3 covers 15 residues. Looked up from germline, CDR1 is SNHLY and CDR2 is FYNNEI. The CDR3: CAGRGLAGLTGELFF. The CDR3 nucleotides are TGTGCCGGCAGAGGACTAGCGGGGCTCACCGGGGAGCTGTTTTTT.

This clone appeared a single time. V is TRBV30 and J is TRBJ2-4; D is perhaps TRBD2 (6 bases). CDR3 size: 12 residues. Trimming stripped 5 bases from V and 5 bases from J, with 10 bases between. Germline V lookup: CDR1 GTSNPN, CDR2 SVGIG (reference sequence). CDR3 region: CAWGGSENIQYF. The CDR3 coding sequence is TGTGCCTGGGGGGGGTCTGAAAACATTCAGTACTTC.

The gene calls are TRBV7-9 and TRBJ1-1, with TRBD1 as a possible D gene (6 bases). The CDR3 covers 14 residues. Germline CDR1 SEHNR, CDR2 FQNEAQ (reference sequence). Trimming took 6 bases from V and 5 from J, leaving 16 bases between them. The CDR3 is CASRLQGVSTEAFF. The CDR3 DNA sequence: TGTGCCAGCAGACTACAGGGTGTGTCGACTGAAGCTTTCTTT.

This clone was seen a few times. DNA for the CDR3: TGTGCCAGCAGCCGCGGGGGATCCGGGACTAGCGTTTACAATGAGCAGTTCTTC. Its translation: CASSRGGSGTSVYNEQFF. The chain joins TRBV9 to TRBJ2-1; TRBD2 aligns across 10 bases. CDR1 and CDR2 (germline): SGDLS, YYNGEE. The CDR3 is 18 residues long. Trimming removed 4 bases from V and 4 bases from J; junction bases left unmatched: 14.

The chain is built from TRBV30 and TRBJ2-6, with unresolved D. Germline values: CDR1 GTSNPN, CDR2 SVGIG (reference sequence). V was clipped by 4 bases and J by 0 bases, with 7 bases between them. This CDR3 is built from 14 residues. The CDR3 sequence is CAWTGRSGANVLTF. In nucleotides, the CDR3 is TGTGCCTGGACAGGCCGCTCTGGGGCCAACGTCCTGACTTTC.

The rearrangement links TRBV20-1 to TRBJ2-1, with D hard to call. The V end lost 0 bases, the J end lost 16 bases, and 10 bases lay between the germline ends. Germline assignment: CDR1 DFQATT and CDR2 SNEGSKA (reference sequence). The CDR3 has 10 amino acids. CDR3 sequence: CSARDSRLFF. The CDR3 DNA reads as TGCAGTGCTAGAGATTCCCGACTCTTCTTC.

The genes are TRBV19 and TRBJ1-4, with D tentatively TRBD1 (5 bases). CDR1 and CDR2 from the germline V gene are LNHDA and SQIVND (reference sequence). V gave up 6 bases and J gave up 7 bases, with 12 bases separating them. The CDR3 totals 13 residues. In nucleotides, the CDR3 is TGTGCCAGTAGACCAGGGTCTGGTGAAAAACTGTTTTTT. It is translated as CASRPGSGEKLFF.

The rearrangement links TRBV7-9 to TRBJ1-1; D is perhaps TRBD1 (6 bases). The germline V gene has CDR1 SEHNR and CDR2 FQNEAQ (reference sequence). With 5 bases removed from V and 6 bases from J, the gap between germline ends came to 16 bases. The CDR3 consists of 14 residues. CDR3 bases: TGTGCCAGCAGCAAAGGGGGGGGACGACCTGAAGCTTTCTTT. Translating it yields CASSKGGGRPEAFF.